This T cell receptor (beta chain) was found in a study of human T cells and chemical hapten exposure. TCRdb called the RACE reads again in MiXCR, with one record for every CDR3 protein. The sample includes 300,000 to 450,000 distinct CDR3 sequences, 4.5% to 6% seen only once; the top ten take 2.5% to 3%. The sample's time point: pre-sensitization, week 0. The treatment denotes: therapeutic diphenylcyclopropenone sensitization with weekly scalp DPC. This CDR3 region has 13 residues. Germline V gene sequence: CDR1 SQVTM, CDR2 ANQGSEA. The V segment lost 1 base and the J segment 7 bases; nucleotides outside the gene matches: 5. The sample holds many counts of this clonotype.

The chain couples TRBV29-1 to TRBJ1-1; 8 bases are a match to TRBD1. The sample in question was whole blood, obtained in connection with sensitization to the hapten diphenylcyclopropenone (DPC). This receptor was identified in a woman in her fifties or sixties with alopecia areata. Some clones in this sample may be carry-over from other donors' samples. The CDR3 sequence: CSVEGVGQDEAFF. The CDR3 DNA sequence: TGCAGCGTTGAAGGAGTGGGACAGGATGAAGCTTTCTTT.